Included here is one T cell receptor beta chain sequence, with context. Its specificity is unknown. The sample belongs to a study of beta chain features in type 1 diabetes. On the study more broadly: Similarity in age, gender and cell yields was seen between patients and healthy donors. Roughly 98 million sorted cells were examined across all samples.

With 5 bases removed from V and 6 bases from J, the gap between germline ends came to 14 bases. The CDR3 spans 14 residues. Germline V gene lookup returns CDR1 SGHTA and CDR2 FQGNSA. Isolated RNA was reverse transcribed in full, so expressed TCRB transcripts were sequenced. TCRdb's copy holds only in-frame clones and misses some; the assay was immunoSEQ multiplex PCR. In the table there are around 710,000 clones, around an eighth of which are singletons. General study results and limits: PCR may have favored shorter templates equally in patients and controls. Type 1 diabetes patients showed fewer insertions and more deletions at VDJ junctions. Within each of all four CD4+ subsets, Type 1 diabetes patients had TCRB CDR3s that were moderately but significantly shorter.

This TCR derives from a man aged 25-45 years with type 1 diabetes. The V call is TRBV7-2, the J call TRBJ1-5; no definite D call. The sample comprised naive CD4+ T cells from blood. CDR3 nucleotides: TGTGCCAGCAGCCGGAACCCTCAGAGTCAGCCCCAGCATTTT. Translated: CASSRNPQSQPQHF.